Below are 24 T cell receptor beta chains sequenced from a single sample in a study of T cells in Graves' hyperthyroidism and ophthalmopathy. Regions amplified from RNA transcripts were the TCR beta CDR3 regions. During a first-round RT-PCR of the TCR CDR3, the HTBI primer set was used. From the multiplex PCR reads, TCRdb called clonotypes with MiXCR, one entry per CDR3 protein. The data contain about 380,000 distinct CDR3 sequences, under 20% of them singletons. Sequencing was performed on blood. Source of these receptors: a man younger than 30 with Graves' ophthalmopathy.

J is TRBJ2-1 and V is TRBV2; the match to TRBD2 covers 9 bases. With 6 bases clipped from V and 0 bases from J, the junction kept 18 bases outside the gene matches. The CDR3 is made up of 20 amino acids. CDR1 SNHLY and CDR2 FYNNEI come from the germline V gene. This chain's CDR3 is CASSGTGGGALFSSYNEQFF. In DNA form, the CDR3 reads TGTGCCAGCAGCGGGACTGGCGGGGGGGCCCTTTTTAGCTCCTACAATGAGCAGTTCTTC.

This chain uses TRBV6-2 or TRBV6-3 with TRBJ2-5; D is unclear. This CDR3 has 14 amino acids. V was pared by 2 bases and J by 4 bases, with 11 bases between. CDR1 is MNHEY and CDR2 is SVGEGT in the germline V gene. The CDR3 sequence is CASSYRTRRETQYF. CDR3 coding DNA: TGTGCCAGCAGTTACCGGACGAGACGAGAGACCCAGTACTTC.

This clonotype was seen more than once but under ten times. The chain employs TRBV12-3 or TRBV12-4 and TRBJ1-5, with D uncertain. The CDR3 covers 14 residues. V lost 8 bases and J 0 bases, leaving 11 bases between the germline ends. CDR3 sequence (DNA): TGTGCCAGCCTCGGCGAGCATAGCAATCAGCCCCAGCATTTT. Its protein is CASLGEHSNQPQHF.

This clonotype was recorded a few times. The chain joins TRBV6-1 to TRBJ2-1, with 8 nucleotides matching TRBD2. CDR1 is MNHNS and CDR2 is SASEGT in the germline V gene. J gave up 10 bases and V 6 bases, and 8 bases lay outside the gene matches. The CDR3 has 13 residues. Written as DNA, the CDR3 is TGTGCCAGCAGGACTAGCGTGCTAGGGGAGCAGTTCTTC. This codes for CASRTSVLGEQFF.

The chain couples TRBV7-3 to TRBJ1-5; no clear D gene. Between the trimmed V and J ends, which lost 5 bases and 2 bases, there was a span of 13 bases. The CDR3 is 15 amino acids. Per germline, CDR1 SGHTA and CDR2 FQGTGA. The CDR3 nucleotides read TGTGCCAGCAGCCCCCGTGGAGGGTGCAATCAGCCCCAGCATTTT. It specifies CASSPRGGCNQPQHF. Full variable domain (missing parts from reference TRBV7-3 and TRBJ1-5): GAGVSQTPSNKVTEKGKYVELRCDPISGHTALYWYRQSLGQGPEFLIYFQGTGAADDSGLPNDRFFAVRPEGSVSTLKIQRTERGDSAVYLCASSPRGGCNQPQHFGDGTRLSIL.

This clonotype was found many times. V usage is TRBV11-2 and J usage is TRBJ2-3; 8 bases match TRBD1. The V gene's germline CDR1 is SGHAT and CDR2 FQNNGV. This CDR3 has 18 amino acids. Trimming took 0 bases from V and 1 from J; bases not matched to a gene: 9. The CDR3 DNA reads TGTGCCAGCAGCTTAGAAGTGACAGGGGATGTAGGCACAGATACGCAGTATTTT. Its translation is CASSLEVTGDVGTDTQYF.

This chain joins TRBV6-5 and TRBJ1-2; D is perhaps TRBD1 (6 bases). The CDR3 loop spans 13 amino acids. Trimming stripped 4 bases from V and 7 bases from J, with 13 bases between. The germline gives CDR1 MNHEY, CDR2 SVGAGI. CDR3 in DNA: TGTGCCAGCAGTTCCTCGGGGGCCTCTGGCTACACCTTC. It yields the protein CASSSSGASGYTF.

The chain employs TRBV20-1 and TRBJ2-7; no firm D call. CDR3 length equals 11 residues. Germline CDR1 DFQATT, CDR2 SNEGSKA (reference sequence). CDR3 region: CRVQDRNEQYF. The CDR3 DNA reads as TGCAGGGTTCAGGACCGAAACGAGCAGTACTTC.

On this clonotype itself: At one of its ends the junction is not consistent with the germline gene, which may arise from a read error. This chain uses TRBV15 with TRBJ2-7; D remains unclear. Germline V gene sequence: CDR1 LNHNV, CDR2 YYDKDF (reference sequence). This CDR3 spans 13 amino acids. CDR3 protein: CATGRDQKYEQYF. The CDR3 DNA is TGTGCCACCGGCAGAGATCAGAAATACGAGCAGTACTTC. The whole variable domain, filled in from reference TRBV15 and TRBJ2-7, reads DAMVIQNPRYQVTQFGKPVTLSCSQTLNHNVMYWYQQKSSQAPKLLFHYYDKDFNNEADTPDNFQSRRPNTSFCFLDIRSPGLGDTAMYLCATGRDQKYEQYFGPGTRLTVT.

The V call is TRBV19, the J call TRBJ1-4, with D possibly being TRBD1 (5 bases). Per the germline V gene, CDR1 is LNHDA and CDR2 is SQIVND (reference sequence). With 5 bases removed from V and 8 bases from J, the gap between germline ends came to 15 bases. This CDR3 has 14 amino acids. The CDR3 sequence: CASSSRDRREKLFF. In DNA, the CDR3 is TGTGCCAGTAGTTCCAGGGATCGGCGGGAAAAACTGTTTTTT.

This clonotype was counted ten times or more. This chain links TRBV28 with TRBJ1-1; no clear D gene. Germline loops: CDR1 MDHEN, CDR2 SYDVKM. The CDR3 is 13 amino acids. The germline V and J ends were trimmed by 2 bases and 4 bases, with 8 bases remaining between them. CDR3 DNA: TGTGCCAGCAGTTTACAGGTGATCACTGAAGCTTTCTTT. Translated: CASSLQVITEAFF.

This clonotype was counted between two and nine times. The chain recombines TRBV4-1 with TRBJ2-7; D possibly corresponds to TRBD2 (6 bases). The V and J ends lost 4 bases and 3 bases respectively, with 10 bases between them. This CDR3 spans 13 amino acids. From germline, CDR1 is MGHRA and CDR2 YSYEKL. As DNA, the CDR3 is TGCGCCAGCAGCCGCCCGGGGGTCTACGAGCAGTACTTC. Translation gives CASSRPGVYEQYF.

The sample holds many counts of this clonotype. V gene TRBV20-1 combines with J gene TRBJ2-5; perhaps TRBD2 as D (5 bases). The CDR3 covers 11 residues. Trimming removed 7 bases from V and 2 bases from J, with 8 bases in between. Germline V gene sequence: CDR1 DFQATT, CDR2 SNEGSKA (reference sequence). The CDR3 region is CSGGEQETQYF. DNA of the CDR3: TGCAGTGGTGGGGAGCAAGAGACCCAGTACTTC.

The chain uses TRBV6-1 and TRBJ2-3; 9 positions agree with TRBD1. This CDR3 contains 15 residues. The J segment lost 2 bases and the V segment lost 4 bases, leaving 4 bases of the junction unmatched. CDR1 and CDR2 from the germline V gene are MNHNS and SASEGT. The chain's CDR3 is CASSGSQGATDTQYF. The CDR3 bases are TGTGCCAGCAGTGGCTCACAGGGGGCCACAGATACGCAGTATTTT.

The chain links TRBV10-2 to TRBJ2-5; the D is unclear. The length of the CDR3 is 13 residues. V was clipped by 3 bases and J by 5 bases, with 10 bases between them. CDR1 and CDR2 (germline): WSHSY, SAAADI. The CDR3 bases are TGCGCCAGCAGTGACGCCTACCGGGAGACCCAGTACTTC. Translated: CASSDAYRETQYF.

This clonotype was counted many times. The chain couples TRBV3-1 to TRBJ2-5, with a tentative D call TRBD1 (6 bases). The germline V gene has CDR1 LGHDT and CDR2 YNNKEL (reference sequence). Trimming cost V 3 bases and J 1 base, with 18 bases left between them. This CDR3 region has 17 residues. CDR3 sequence: CASSHGEPDRSQETQYF. The DNA of the CDR3 is TGTGCCAGCAGCCACGGGGAGCCAGACAGGTCCCAAGAGACCCAGTACTTC.

There are many counts of this clonotype. The gene calls are TRBV7-9 and TRBJ2-1; TRBD2 matches 7 bases. V trimming: 1 base; J trimming: 3 bases; junction bases outside the gene matches: 12. The CDR3 contains 18 residues. The germline V gene encodes CDR1 SEHNR and CDR2 FQNEAQ (reference sequence). The CDR3 DNA is TGTGCCAGCAGCTTAGAGATCCGCCTGGGAGGGGTCTACAATGAGCAGTTCTTC. Protein: CASSLEIRLGGVYNEQFF.

Many counts were recorded for this clonotype. This sequence joins TRBV9 and TRBJ1-2; 7 bases line up with TRBD1. Trimming removed 3 bases from V and 0 bases from J; junction bases left unmatched: 8. The CDR3 runs 16 residues. Germline assignment: CDR1 SGDLS and CDR2 YYNGEE. The CDR3 protein is CASSGTGTDTNYGYTF. DNA for the CDR3: TGTGCCAGCAGCGGTACCGGGACAGACACTAACTATGGCTACACCTTC.

At least ten counts were recorded for this clonotype. This chain joins TRBV6-1 and TRBJ2-3; D might be TRBD2 (6 bases). V lost 6 bases and J lost 2, with 15 bases in between. CDR3 size: 15 residues. Germline V gene sequence: CDR1 MNHNS, CDR2 SASEGT. This CDR3 is CASRGGRGITDTQYF. The CDR3 coding sequence is TGTGCCAGCAGGGGTGGGCGGGGCATCACAGATACGCAGTATTTT.

This clonotype was picked up many times. The chain joins TRBV28 to TRBJ1-2; no clear D gene. Trimming shortened V by 3 bases and J by 4 bases, and 12 bases separated the two germline ends. The CDR3 runs to 14 residues. The V gene's germline CDR1 is MDHEN and CDR2 SYDVKM. CDR3 protein: CASSFHGESYGYTF. CDR3 DNA: TGTGCCAGCAGTTTTCACGGGGAATCCTATGGCTACACCTTC.

This chain's CDR3 is CSVPGRNTGELFF. The CDR3 coding sequence is TGCAGCGTACCGGGACGGAACACCGGGGAGCTGTTTTTT. V gene TRBV29-1 combines with J gene TRBJ2-2; D may match TRBD1 or TRBD2 (5 bases each). Trimming took 6 bases from V and 1 from J, leaving 9 bases between them. Germline CDR1 and CDR2: SQVTM and ANQGSEA. This CDR3 spans 13 amino acids.

The sample holds many counts of this clonotype. The V gene is TRBV7-3, the J gene TRBJ1-1, with a weak D call TRBD1 (5 bases). V was clipped by 5 bases and J by 1 base, with 8 bases between them. CDR3 size: 13 residues. From germline, CDR1 is SGHTA and CDR2 FQGTGA. Here the CDR3 DNA reads TGTGCCAGCAGCGAGGACAAGAACACTGAAGCTTTCTTT. It translates to CASSEDKNTEAFF.

This clonotype has at least ten counts. The chain has TRBV20-1 and TRBJ2-1; 8 bases map to TRBD1. This CDR3 is built from 15 residues. In germline, CDR1 is DFQATT, CDR2 SNEGSKA (reference sequence). J gave up 1 base and V 3 bases, and 5 bases lay outside the gene matches. CDR3 loop: CSASATGVSYNEQFF. CDR3 nucleotides: TGCAGTGCTAGTGCGACAGGGGTATCCTACAATGAGCAGTTCTTC.

In the case of this clonotype: A much more abundant neighbour one base away suggests this may be a read error. The chain recombines TRBV6-1 with TRBJ1-4, with D hard to call. Per germline, CDR1 MNHNS and CDR2 SASEGT. This CDR3 contains 15 residues. For the CDR3, the DNA is TGTGCCAGCACAGGCCCCGTGGCGACTAATGAAAAACTGATTTTT. Amino acid sequence: CASTGPVATNEKLIF.